This T cell receptor beta chain comes out of a study of shared clonotypes between healthy human individuals. Study-wide results and caveats: Relative to their counterparts shared across all four donors, non-shared clonotypes exhibited diminished generation probabilities.

V gave up 1 base and J gave up 10 bases, with 14 bases separating them. There are 14 residues in the CDR3. Per the germline V gene, CDR1 is LGHNT and CDR2 is FRNRAP. There were no recent acute infections or vaccinations among the donors, who were healthy HIV-negative adults. Concerning this clone itself: Its antigen is still unknown.

Measured with immunoSEQ multiplex PCR; TCRdb has only the in-frame clones, and not every one. In the table there are more than 900,000 clones, around 78% of which are singletons. The chain links TRBV12-5 to TRBJ2-1, with D uncertain. The TCR originated in a man aged 18 to 30 in good health. Some clones in this sample may be carry-over from other donors' samples. Sequencing was performed on memory CD4+ T cells from PBMCs. Stated subset: CD45RA-negative fraction. This CDR3 reads CASGLDLPHGEQFF. CDR3 nucleotides: TGTGCTAGTGGTTTGGATCTACCTCATGGAGAGCAGTTCTTC.